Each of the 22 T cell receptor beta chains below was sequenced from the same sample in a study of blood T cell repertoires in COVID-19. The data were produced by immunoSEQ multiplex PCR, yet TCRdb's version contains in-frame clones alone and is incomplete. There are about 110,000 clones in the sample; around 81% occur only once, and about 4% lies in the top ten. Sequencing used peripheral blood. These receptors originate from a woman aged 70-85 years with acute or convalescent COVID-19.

CDR3 DNA: TGTGCCAGCAGCCCAGGTGGAGGTTTAGGGTATATAGCACCCCTCCACTTT. This sequence encodes CASSPGGGLGYIAPLHF. The chain has TRBV28 and TRBJ1-6; D is ambiguous. Germline V CDR1 and CDR2: MDHEN, SYDVKM. Trimming left V 6 bases short and J 11 bases short, with 26 bases between. This CDR3 has 17 residues.

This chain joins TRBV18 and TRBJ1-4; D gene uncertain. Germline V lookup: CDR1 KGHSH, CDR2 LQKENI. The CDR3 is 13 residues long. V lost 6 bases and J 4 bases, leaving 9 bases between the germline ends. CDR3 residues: CASSLSVNEKLFF. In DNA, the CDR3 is TGTGCCAGCTCTCTCTCAGTTAATGAAAAACTGTTTTTT.

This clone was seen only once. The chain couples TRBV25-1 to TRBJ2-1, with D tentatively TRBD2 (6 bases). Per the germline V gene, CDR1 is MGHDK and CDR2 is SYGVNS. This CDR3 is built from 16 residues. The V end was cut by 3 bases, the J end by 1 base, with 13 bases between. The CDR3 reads CASSERDGRSYNEQFF. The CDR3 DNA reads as TGTGCCAGCAGTGAGCGGGACGGACGGTCCTACAATGAGCAGTTCTTC.

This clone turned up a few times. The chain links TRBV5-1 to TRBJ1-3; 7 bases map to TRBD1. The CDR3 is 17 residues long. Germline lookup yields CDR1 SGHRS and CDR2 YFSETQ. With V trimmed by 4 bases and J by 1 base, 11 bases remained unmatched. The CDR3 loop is CASSKTRTGASGNTIYF. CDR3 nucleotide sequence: TGCGCCAGCAGCAAGACGCGGACAGGAGCGTCTGGAAACACCATATATTTT. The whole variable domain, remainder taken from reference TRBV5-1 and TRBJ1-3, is KAGVTQTPRYLIKTRGQQVTLSCSPISGHRSVSWYQQTPGQGLQFLFEYFSETQRNKGNFPGRFSGRQFSNSRSEMNVSTLELGDSALYLCASSKTRTGASGNTIYFGEGSWLTVV.

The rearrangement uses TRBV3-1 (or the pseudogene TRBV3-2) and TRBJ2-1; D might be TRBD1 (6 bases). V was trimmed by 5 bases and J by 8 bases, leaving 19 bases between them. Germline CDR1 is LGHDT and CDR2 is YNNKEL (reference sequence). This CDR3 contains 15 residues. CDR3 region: CASSISGTYRDEQFF. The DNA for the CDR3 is TGTGCCAGCAGCATATCCGGGACATATCGCGATGAGCAGTTCTTC.

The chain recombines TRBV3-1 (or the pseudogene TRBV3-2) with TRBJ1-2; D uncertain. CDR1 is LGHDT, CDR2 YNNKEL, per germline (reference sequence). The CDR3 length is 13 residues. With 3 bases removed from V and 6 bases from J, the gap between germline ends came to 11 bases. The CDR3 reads CASSQGPYNGYTF. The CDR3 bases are TGTGCCAGCAGCCAGGGCCCTTACAATGGCTACACCTTC.

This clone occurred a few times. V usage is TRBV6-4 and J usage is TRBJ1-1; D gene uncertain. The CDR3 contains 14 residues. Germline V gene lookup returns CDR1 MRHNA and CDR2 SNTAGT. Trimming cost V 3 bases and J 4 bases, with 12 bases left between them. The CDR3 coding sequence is TGTGCCAGCAGTGATAGTAACCGTGGCACTGAAGCTTTCTTT. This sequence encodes CASSDSNRGTEAFF.

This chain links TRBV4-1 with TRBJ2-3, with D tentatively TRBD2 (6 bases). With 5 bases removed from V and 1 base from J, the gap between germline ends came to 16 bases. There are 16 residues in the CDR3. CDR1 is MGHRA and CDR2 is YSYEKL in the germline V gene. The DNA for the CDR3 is TGCGCCAGCAGCTACCTCGGGACTCGAGGCACAGATACGCAGTATTTT. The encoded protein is CASSYLGTRGTDTQYF.

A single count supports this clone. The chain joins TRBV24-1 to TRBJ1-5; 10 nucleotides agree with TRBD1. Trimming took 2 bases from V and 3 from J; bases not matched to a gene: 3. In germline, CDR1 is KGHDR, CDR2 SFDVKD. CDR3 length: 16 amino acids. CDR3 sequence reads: CATSDSGTGVNQPQHF. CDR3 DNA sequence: TGTGCCACCAGTGATTCCGGGACAGGGGTCAATCAGCCCCAGCATTTT.

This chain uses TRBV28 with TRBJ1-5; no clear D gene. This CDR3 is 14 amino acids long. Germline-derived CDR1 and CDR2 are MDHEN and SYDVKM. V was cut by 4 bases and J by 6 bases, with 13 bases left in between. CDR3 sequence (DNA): TGTGCCAGCAGTTACAGCAGGTTGCGTCAGCCCCAGCATTTT. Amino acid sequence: CASSYSRLRQPQHF.

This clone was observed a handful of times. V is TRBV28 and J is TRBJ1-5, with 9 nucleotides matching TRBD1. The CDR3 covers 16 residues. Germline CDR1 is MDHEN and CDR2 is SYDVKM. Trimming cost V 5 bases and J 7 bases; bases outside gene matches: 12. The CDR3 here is CASSGTGTGPEQPQHF. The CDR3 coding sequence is TGTGCCAGCAGTGGGACGGGGACAGGGCCCGAACAGCCCCAGCATTTT.

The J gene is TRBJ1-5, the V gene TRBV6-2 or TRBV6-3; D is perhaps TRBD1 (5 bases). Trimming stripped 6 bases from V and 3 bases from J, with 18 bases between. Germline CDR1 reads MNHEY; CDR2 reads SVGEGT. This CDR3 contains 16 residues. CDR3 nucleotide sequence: TGTGCCAGCAGCCAAACTCCGCAGGGCCCCAATCAGCCCCAGCATTTT. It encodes CASSQTPQGPNQPQHF.

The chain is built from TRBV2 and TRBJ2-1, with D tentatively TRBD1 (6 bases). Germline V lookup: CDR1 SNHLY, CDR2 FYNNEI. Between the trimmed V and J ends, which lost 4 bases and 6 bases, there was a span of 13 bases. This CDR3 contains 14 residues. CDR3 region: CASSVPQGSNEQFF. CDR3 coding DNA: TGTGCCAGCAGTGTCCCTCAGGGGAGCAATGAGCAGTTCTTC.

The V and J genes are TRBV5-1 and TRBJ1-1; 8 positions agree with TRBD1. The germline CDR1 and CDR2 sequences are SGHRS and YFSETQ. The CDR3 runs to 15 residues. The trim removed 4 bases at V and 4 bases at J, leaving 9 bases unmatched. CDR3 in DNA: TGCGCCAGCAGCGGTAGACAGGGGTTGGGCACTGAAGCTTTCTTT. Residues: CASSGRQGLGTEAFF.

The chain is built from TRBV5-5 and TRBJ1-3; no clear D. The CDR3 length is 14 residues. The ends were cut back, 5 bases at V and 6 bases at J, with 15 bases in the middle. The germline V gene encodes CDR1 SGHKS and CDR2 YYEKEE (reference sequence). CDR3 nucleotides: TGTGCCAGCAGTACGGTCCGGGAACTAAACACCATATATTTT. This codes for CASSTVRELNTIYF.

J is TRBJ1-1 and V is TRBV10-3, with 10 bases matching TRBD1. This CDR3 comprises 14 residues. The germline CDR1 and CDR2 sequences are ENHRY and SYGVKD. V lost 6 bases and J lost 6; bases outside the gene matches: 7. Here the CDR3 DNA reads TGTGCCATCAGCCGACAGGGGGCGGTTGCTGAAGCTTTCTTT. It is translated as CAISRQGAVAEAFF.

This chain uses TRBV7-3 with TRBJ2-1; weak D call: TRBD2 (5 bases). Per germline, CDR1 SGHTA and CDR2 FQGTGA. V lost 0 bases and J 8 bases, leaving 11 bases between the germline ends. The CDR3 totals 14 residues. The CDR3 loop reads CASSLTSDRDEQFF. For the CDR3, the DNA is TGTGCCAGCAGCTTAACTAGCGACCGCGATGAGCAGTTCTTC. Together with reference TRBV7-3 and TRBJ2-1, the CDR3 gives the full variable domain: GAGVSQTPSNKVTEKGKYVELRCDPISGHTALYWYRQSLGQGPEFLIYFQGTGAADDSGLPNDRFFAVRPEGSVSTLKIQRTERGDSAVYLCASSLTSDRDEQFFGPGTRLTVL.

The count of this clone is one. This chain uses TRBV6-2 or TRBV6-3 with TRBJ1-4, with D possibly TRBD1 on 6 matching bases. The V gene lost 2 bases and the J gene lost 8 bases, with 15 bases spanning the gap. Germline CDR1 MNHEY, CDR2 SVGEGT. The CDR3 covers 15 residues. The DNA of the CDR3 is TGTGCCAGCAGTTACCCTCGTCAGGGGAGAGAAAAACTGTTTTTT. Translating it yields CASSYPRQGREKLFF.

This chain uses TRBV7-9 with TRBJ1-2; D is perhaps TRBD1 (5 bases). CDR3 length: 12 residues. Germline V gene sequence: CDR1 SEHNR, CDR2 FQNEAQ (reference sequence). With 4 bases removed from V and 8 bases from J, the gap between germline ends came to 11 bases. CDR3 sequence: CASSYTGGGYTF. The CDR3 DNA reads TGTGCCAGCAGCTACACCGGGGGAGGCTACACCTTC.

The CDR3 DNA reads as TGTGCCAGCAGTCCACCTGGCCGGAATTCGGGGGAGCAGTACGTC. As protein: CASSPPGRNSGEQYV. The chain uses TRBV28 and TRBJ2-7; D possibly corresponds to TRBD2 (5 bases). This CDR3 region has 15 residues. V was clipped by 5 bases and J by 7 bases, with 21 bases between them. Germline loops: CDR1 MDHEN, CDR2 SYDVKM.

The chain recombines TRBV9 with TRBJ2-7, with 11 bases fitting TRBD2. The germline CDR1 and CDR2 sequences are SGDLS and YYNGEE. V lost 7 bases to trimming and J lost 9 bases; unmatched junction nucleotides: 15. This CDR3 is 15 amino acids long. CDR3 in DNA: TGTGCCAGCTTTAGCGGGGGGGCAAAGGGATCTGGGCAGTACGTC. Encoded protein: CASFSGGAKGSGQYV.

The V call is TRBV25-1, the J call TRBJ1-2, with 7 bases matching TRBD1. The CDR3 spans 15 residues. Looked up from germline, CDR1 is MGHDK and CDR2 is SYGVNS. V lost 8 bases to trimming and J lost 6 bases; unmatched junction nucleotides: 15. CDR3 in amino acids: CASSVGGDRADGYTF. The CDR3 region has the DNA TGTGCCAGCTCCGTAGGGGGCGACAGGGCTGATGGCTACACCTTC.